Included here is one T cell receptor (beta chain) sequence, with context. Its target is unknown. The germline gene is not matched at one end of the junction; a read error may be the cause. This CDR3 has 10 amino acids. This sample was taken from a study of beta chain features in type 1 diabetes. General study results and limits: All four CD4+ subsets of Type 1 diabetes patients contained TCRB CDR3s that were moderately but significantly shorter.

Sequencing targeted expressed TCRB transcripts, as all isolated RNA had been reverse transcribed. Clones were sequenced by immunoSEQ multiplex PCR, and TCRdb holds only the in-frame ones, with some missing. This sample has about 340,000 clones; 13% occur once, and the top ten carry roughly 0.016%. Material for sequencing was naive CD4+ T cells from blood. This TCR was sampled from a young woman with type 1 diabetes. The rearrangement joins TRBV23-1 to TRBJ1-2, with D tentatively TRBD1 (6 bases). TRBV23-1 is annotated as an ORF whose role is uncertain. The CDR3 DNA reads TGCGCCTGCAGGGGCTGTGGCTACACCTTC. As protein: CACRGCGYTF.